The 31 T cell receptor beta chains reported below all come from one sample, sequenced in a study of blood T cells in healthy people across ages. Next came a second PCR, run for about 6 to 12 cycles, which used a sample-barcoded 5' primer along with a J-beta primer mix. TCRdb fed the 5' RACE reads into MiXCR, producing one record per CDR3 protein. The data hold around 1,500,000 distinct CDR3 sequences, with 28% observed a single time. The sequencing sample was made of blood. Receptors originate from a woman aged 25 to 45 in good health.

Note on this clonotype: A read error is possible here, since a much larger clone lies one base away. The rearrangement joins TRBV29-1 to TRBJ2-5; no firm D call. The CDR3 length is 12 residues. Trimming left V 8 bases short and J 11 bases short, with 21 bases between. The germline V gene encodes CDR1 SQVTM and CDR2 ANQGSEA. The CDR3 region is CSIRPSYNEQYF. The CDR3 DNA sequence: TGCAGCATAAGGCCCTCCTACAATGAGCAGTACTTC.

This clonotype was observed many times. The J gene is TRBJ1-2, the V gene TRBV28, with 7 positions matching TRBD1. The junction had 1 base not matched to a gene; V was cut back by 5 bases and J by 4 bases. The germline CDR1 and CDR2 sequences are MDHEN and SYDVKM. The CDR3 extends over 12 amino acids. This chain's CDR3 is CASSPGGYGYTF. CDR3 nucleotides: TGTGCCAGCAGTCCAGGGGGCTATGGCTACACCTTC.

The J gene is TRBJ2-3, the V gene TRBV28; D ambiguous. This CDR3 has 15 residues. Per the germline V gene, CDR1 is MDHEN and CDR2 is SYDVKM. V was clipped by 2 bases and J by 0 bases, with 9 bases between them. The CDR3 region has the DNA TGTGCCAGCAGTTTAACTATACCTAGCACAGATACGCAGTATTTT. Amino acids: CASSLTIPSTDTQYF.

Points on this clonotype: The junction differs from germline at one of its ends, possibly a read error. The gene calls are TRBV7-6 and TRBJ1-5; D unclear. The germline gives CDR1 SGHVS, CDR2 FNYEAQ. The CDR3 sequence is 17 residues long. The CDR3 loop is CAGSRGTGRYSNQPQHF. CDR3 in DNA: TGTGCCGGCAGCCGAGGTACGGGGAGATATAGCAATCAGCCCCAGCATTTT.

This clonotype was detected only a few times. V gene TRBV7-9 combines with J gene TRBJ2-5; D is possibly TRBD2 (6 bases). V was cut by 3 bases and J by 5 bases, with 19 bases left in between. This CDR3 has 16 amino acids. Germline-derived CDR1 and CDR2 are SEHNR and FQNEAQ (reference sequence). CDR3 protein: CASSLVEISGRETQYF. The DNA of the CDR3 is TGTGCCAGCAGCTTGGTTGAAATTTCGGGGAGGGAGACCCAGTACTTC.

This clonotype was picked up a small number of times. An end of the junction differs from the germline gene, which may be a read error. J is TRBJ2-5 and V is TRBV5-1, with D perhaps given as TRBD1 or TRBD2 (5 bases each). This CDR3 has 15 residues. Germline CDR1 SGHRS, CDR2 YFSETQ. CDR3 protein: CVSSLEAQGLNTRYF. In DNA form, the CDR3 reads TGCGTCAGCAGCTTGGAGGCGCAGGGTCTAAATACGCGGTACTTC.

The DNA for the CDR3 is TGTGCCAGCAGTGAACGGTCAGGAGGGTATCAGCCCCAGCATTTT. Encoded protein: CASSERSGGYQPQHF. The chain joins TRBV6-1 to TRBJ1-5, with D hard to call. Looked up from germline, CDR1 is MNHNS and CDR2 is SASEGT. The CDR3 covers 15 residues. V dropped 2 bases and J dropped 5 bases, with 13 bases sitting between them.

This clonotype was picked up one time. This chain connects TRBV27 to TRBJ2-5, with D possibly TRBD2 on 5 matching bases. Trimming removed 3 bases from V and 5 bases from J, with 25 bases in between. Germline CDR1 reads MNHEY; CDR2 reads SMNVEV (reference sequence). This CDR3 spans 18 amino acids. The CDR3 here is CASSFGVRPRRGPETQYF. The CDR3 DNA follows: TGTGCCAGCAGTTTTGGGGTCCGCCCCCGCCGGGGTCCCGAGACCCAGTACTTC.

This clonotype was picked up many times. CDR3 region: CASASIRQGDGYTF. CDR3 DNA sequence: TGTGCCAGCGCCAGTATACGGCAGGGGGATGGCTACACCTTC. The rearrangement uses TRBV6-5 and TRBJ1-2; 7 nucleotides line up with TRBD1. The germline V gene encodes CDR1 MNHEY and CDR2 SVGAGI. J gave up 6 bases and V 8 bases, and 12 bases lay outside the gene matches. The CDR3 is 14 amino acids.

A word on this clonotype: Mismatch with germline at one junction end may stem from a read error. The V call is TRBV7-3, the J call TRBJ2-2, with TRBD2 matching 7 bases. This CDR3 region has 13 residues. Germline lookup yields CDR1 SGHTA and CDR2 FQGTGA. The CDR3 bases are TGTGCCAGCAGCCAGGGAGGGACCGGGGAGCGGTTTTTT. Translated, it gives CASSQGGTGERFF. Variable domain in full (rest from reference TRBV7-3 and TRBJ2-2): GAGVSQTPSNKVTEKGKYVELRCDPISGHTALYWYRQSLGQGPEFLIYFQGTGAADDSGLPNDRFFAVRPEGSVSTLKIQRTERGDSAVYLCASSQGGTGERFFGEGSRLTVL.

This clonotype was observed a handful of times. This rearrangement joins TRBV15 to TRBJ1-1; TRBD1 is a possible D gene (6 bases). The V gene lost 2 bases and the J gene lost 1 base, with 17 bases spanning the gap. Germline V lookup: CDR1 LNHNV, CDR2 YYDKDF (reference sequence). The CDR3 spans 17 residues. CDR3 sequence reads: CATSRLTGFDSNTEAFF. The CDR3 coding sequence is TGTGCCACCAGCAGATTGACAGGCTTTGATTCGAACACTGAAGCTTTCTTT.

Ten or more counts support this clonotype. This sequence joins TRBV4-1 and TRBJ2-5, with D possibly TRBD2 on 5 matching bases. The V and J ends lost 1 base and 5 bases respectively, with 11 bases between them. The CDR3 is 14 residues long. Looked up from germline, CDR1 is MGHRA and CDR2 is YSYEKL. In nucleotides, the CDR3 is TGCGCCAGCAGCCAAGCTCTAGCTTCGGAGACCCAGTACTTC. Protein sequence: CASSQALASETQYF.

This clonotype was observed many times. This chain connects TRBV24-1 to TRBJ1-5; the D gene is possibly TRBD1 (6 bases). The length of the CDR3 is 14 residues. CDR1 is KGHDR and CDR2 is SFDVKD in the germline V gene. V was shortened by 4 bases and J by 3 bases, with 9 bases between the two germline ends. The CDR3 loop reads CATSDTGTNQPQHF. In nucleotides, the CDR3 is TGTGCCACCAGTGACACAGGGACCAATCAGCCCCAGCATTTT.

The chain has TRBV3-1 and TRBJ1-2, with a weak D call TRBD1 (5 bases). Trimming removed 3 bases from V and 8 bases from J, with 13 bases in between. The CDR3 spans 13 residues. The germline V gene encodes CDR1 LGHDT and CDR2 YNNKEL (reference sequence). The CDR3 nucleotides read TGTGCCAGCAGCCATGGGACCCTGATGGGCTACACCTTC. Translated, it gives CASSHGTLMGYTF.

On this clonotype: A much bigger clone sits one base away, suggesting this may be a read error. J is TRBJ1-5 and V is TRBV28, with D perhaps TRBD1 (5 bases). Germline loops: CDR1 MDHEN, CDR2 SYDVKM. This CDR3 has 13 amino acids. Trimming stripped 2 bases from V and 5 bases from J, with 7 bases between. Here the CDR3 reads CASSLIRDQPQHF. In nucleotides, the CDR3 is TGTGCCAGCAGTTTAATCAGGGATCAGCCCCAGCATTTT.

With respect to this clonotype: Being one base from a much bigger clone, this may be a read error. The CDR3 protein is CASISNRSTNGQFF. The CDR3 coding sequence is TGCGCCAGCATCAGCAACAGGTCGACCAATGGGCAGTTCTTC. This rearrangement joins TRBV10-2 to TRBJ2-1; a possible D gene is TRBD1 (5 bases). The CDR3 has 14 residues. The V gene's germline CDR1 is WSHSY and CDR2 SAAADI.

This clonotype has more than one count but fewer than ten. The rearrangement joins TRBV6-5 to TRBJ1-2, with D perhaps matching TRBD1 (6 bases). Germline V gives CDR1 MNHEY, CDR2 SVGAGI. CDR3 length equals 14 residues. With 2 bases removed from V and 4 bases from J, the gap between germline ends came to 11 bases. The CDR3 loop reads CASSYGGRIYGYTF. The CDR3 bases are TGTGCCAGCAGTTACGGGGGGCGTATCTATGGCTACACCTTC.

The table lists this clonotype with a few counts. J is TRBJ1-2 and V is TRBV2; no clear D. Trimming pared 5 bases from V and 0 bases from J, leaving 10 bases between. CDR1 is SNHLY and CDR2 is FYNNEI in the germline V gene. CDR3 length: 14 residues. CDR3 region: CASSRSTANYGYTF. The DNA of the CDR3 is TGTGCCAGCAGTCGAAGTACAGCTAACTATGGCTACACCTTC.

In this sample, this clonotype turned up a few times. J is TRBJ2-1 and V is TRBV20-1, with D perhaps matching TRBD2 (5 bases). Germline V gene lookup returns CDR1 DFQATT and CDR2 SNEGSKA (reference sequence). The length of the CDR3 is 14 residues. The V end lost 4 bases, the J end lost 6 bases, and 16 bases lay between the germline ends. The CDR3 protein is CSATVGLSGNEQFF. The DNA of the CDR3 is TGCAGTGCTACCGTGGGCTTGAGCGGCAATGAGCAGTTCTTC.

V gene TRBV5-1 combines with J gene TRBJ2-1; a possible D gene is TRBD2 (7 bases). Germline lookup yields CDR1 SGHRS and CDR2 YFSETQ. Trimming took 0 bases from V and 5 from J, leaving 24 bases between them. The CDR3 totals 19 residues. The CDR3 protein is CASSLARGARGSGNNEQFF. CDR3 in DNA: TGCGCCAGCAGCTTGGCTCGGGGGGCCAGGGGAAGTGGCAACAATGAGCAGTTCTTC. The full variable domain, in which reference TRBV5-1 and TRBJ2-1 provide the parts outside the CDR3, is KAGVTQTPRYLIKTRGQQVTLSCSPISGHRSVSWYQQTPGQGLQFLFEYFSETQRNKGNFPGRFSGRQFSNSRSEMNVSTLELGDSALYLCASSLARGARGSGNNEQFFGPGTRLTVL.

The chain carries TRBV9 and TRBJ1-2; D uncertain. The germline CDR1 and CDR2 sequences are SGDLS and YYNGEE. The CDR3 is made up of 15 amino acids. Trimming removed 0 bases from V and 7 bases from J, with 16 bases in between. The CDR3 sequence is CASSVAGPASGGYTF. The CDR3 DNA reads TGTGCCAGCAGCGTAGCTGGGCCCGCTTCAGGTGGCTACACCTTC.

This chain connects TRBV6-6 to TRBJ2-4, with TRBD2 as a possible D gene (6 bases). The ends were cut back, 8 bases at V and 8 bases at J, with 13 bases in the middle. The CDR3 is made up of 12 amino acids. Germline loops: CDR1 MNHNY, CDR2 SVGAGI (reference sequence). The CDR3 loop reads CASRTSGDIQYF. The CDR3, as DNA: TGTGCCAGCCGTACGTCGGGGGACATTCAGTACTTC.

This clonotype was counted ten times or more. The CDR3 DNA sequence: TGCAGTGCCGAGGCCGGGAGGGGCCTTGGGAATGAGCAGTTCTTC. It is translated as CSAEAGRGLGNEQFF. The J gene is TRBJ2-1, the V gene TRBV20-1; TRBD2 aligns across 8 bases. Germline CDR1 is DFQATT and CDR2 is SNEGSKA (reference sequence). This CDR3 comprises 15 residues. V was pared by 6 bases and J by 7 bases, with 14 bases of the junction left unmatched.

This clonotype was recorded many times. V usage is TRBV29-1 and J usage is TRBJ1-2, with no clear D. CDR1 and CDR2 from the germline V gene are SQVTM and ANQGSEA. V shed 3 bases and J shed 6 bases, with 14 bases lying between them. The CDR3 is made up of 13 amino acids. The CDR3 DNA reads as TGCAGCGTTGATCCGAAGGTTTTCGATGGCTACACCTTC. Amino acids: CSVDPKVFDGYTF.

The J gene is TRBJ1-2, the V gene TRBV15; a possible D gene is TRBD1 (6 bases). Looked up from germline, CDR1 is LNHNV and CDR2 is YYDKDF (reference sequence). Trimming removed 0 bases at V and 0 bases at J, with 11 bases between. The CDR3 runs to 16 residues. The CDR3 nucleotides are TGTGCCACCAGCAGAGACGGCAGGGGAGCTAACTATGGCTACACCTTC. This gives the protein CATSRDGRGANYGYTF.

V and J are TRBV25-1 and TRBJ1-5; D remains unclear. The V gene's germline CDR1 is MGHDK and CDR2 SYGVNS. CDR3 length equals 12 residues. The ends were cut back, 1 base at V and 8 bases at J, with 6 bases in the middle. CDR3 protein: CASSEWGEPQHF. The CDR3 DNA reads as TGTGCCAGCAGTGAATGGGGAGAGCCCCAGCATTTT.

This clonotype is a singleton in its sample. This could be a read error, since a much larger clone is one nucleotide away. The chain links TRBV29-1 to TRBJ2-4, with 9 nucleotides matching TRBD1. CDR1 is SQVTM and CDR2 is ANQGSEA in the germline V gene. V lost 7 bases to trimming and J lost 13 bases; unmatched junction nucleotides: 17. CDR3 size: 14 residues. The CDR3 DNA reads TGCAGCGCCCGCTCGGGACAGGGATACAATGAGCAGTACTTC. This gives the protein CSARSGQGYNEQYF.

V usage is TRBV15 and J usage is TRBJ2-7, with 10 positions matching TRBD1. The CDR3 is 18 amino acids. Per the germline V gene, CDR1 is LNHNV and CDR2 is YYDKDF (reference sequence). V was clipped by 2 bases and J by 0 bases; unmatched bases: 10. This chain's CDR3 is CATSRPADRDRGSYEQYF. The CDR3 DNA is TGTGCCACCAGCAGACCAGCGGACCGGGACAGGGGCTCCTACGAGCAGTACTTC.

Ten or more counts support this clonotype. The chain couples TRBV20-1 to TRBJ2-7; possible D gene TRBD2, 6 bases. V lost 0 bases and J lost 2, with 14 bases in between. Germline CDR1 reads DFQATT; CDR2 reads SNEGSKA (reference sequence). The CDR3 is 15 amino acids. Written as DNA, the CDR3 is TGCAGTGCTAGAGACCCGGGACTGAGCCCCTACGAGCAGTACTTC. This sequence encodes CSARDPGLSPYEQYF.

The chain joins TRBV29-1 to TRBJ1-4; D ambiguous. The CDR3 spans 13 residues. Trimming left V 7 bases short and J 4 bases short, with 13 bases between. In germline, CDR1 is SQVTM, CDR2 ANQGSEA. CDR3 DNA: TGCAGCGCTGGAAAACAGCTTAATGAAAAACTGTTTTTT. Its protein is CSAGKQLNEKLFF.

Here the CDR3 DNA reads TGTGCCAGCAGTTATACGACAAGAGCTAGCTATGGCTACACCTTC. It translates to CASSYTTRASYGYTF. The J gene is TRBJ1-2, the V gene TRBV6-6; D not certain. From germline, CDR1 is MNHNY and CDR2 SVGAGI (reference sequence). Trimming pared 3 bases from V and 4 bases from J, leaving 15 bases between. CDR3 length: 15 amino acids.